The sequence of this T cell receptor (beta chain) was determined in a study of T cell repertoires in cytomegalovirus infection. The CDR3 is 14 amino acids. Deletions cut 7 bases from V and 6 bases from J, with 15 bases between. From germline, CDR1 is MNHEY and CDR2 SVGEGT. TCRdb reanalysed the reads using MiXCR and keeps one entry per CDR3 protein. The sample includes about 160,000 distinct CDR3 sequences, 15% to 20% of them seen just once. Study-wide results and limits: Clonotypes of TCR beta that were HLA-C-restricted and CMV-specific dominated the ex vivo response.

For this clonotype: Its matching antigen is unknown.

This receptor was obtained from a human donor in good health (CMV status not recorded). Some clones in this sample may be carry-over from other donors' samples. The gene calls are TRBV6-2 or TRBV6-3 and TRBJ2-2; D is unclear. Sequenced material: CD8+ T cells from PBMCs. In DNA, the CDR3 is TGTGCCAGCAAGACGAAGGACGCCTCCGGGGAGCTGTTTTTT. Amino acid sequence: CASKTKDASGELFF.